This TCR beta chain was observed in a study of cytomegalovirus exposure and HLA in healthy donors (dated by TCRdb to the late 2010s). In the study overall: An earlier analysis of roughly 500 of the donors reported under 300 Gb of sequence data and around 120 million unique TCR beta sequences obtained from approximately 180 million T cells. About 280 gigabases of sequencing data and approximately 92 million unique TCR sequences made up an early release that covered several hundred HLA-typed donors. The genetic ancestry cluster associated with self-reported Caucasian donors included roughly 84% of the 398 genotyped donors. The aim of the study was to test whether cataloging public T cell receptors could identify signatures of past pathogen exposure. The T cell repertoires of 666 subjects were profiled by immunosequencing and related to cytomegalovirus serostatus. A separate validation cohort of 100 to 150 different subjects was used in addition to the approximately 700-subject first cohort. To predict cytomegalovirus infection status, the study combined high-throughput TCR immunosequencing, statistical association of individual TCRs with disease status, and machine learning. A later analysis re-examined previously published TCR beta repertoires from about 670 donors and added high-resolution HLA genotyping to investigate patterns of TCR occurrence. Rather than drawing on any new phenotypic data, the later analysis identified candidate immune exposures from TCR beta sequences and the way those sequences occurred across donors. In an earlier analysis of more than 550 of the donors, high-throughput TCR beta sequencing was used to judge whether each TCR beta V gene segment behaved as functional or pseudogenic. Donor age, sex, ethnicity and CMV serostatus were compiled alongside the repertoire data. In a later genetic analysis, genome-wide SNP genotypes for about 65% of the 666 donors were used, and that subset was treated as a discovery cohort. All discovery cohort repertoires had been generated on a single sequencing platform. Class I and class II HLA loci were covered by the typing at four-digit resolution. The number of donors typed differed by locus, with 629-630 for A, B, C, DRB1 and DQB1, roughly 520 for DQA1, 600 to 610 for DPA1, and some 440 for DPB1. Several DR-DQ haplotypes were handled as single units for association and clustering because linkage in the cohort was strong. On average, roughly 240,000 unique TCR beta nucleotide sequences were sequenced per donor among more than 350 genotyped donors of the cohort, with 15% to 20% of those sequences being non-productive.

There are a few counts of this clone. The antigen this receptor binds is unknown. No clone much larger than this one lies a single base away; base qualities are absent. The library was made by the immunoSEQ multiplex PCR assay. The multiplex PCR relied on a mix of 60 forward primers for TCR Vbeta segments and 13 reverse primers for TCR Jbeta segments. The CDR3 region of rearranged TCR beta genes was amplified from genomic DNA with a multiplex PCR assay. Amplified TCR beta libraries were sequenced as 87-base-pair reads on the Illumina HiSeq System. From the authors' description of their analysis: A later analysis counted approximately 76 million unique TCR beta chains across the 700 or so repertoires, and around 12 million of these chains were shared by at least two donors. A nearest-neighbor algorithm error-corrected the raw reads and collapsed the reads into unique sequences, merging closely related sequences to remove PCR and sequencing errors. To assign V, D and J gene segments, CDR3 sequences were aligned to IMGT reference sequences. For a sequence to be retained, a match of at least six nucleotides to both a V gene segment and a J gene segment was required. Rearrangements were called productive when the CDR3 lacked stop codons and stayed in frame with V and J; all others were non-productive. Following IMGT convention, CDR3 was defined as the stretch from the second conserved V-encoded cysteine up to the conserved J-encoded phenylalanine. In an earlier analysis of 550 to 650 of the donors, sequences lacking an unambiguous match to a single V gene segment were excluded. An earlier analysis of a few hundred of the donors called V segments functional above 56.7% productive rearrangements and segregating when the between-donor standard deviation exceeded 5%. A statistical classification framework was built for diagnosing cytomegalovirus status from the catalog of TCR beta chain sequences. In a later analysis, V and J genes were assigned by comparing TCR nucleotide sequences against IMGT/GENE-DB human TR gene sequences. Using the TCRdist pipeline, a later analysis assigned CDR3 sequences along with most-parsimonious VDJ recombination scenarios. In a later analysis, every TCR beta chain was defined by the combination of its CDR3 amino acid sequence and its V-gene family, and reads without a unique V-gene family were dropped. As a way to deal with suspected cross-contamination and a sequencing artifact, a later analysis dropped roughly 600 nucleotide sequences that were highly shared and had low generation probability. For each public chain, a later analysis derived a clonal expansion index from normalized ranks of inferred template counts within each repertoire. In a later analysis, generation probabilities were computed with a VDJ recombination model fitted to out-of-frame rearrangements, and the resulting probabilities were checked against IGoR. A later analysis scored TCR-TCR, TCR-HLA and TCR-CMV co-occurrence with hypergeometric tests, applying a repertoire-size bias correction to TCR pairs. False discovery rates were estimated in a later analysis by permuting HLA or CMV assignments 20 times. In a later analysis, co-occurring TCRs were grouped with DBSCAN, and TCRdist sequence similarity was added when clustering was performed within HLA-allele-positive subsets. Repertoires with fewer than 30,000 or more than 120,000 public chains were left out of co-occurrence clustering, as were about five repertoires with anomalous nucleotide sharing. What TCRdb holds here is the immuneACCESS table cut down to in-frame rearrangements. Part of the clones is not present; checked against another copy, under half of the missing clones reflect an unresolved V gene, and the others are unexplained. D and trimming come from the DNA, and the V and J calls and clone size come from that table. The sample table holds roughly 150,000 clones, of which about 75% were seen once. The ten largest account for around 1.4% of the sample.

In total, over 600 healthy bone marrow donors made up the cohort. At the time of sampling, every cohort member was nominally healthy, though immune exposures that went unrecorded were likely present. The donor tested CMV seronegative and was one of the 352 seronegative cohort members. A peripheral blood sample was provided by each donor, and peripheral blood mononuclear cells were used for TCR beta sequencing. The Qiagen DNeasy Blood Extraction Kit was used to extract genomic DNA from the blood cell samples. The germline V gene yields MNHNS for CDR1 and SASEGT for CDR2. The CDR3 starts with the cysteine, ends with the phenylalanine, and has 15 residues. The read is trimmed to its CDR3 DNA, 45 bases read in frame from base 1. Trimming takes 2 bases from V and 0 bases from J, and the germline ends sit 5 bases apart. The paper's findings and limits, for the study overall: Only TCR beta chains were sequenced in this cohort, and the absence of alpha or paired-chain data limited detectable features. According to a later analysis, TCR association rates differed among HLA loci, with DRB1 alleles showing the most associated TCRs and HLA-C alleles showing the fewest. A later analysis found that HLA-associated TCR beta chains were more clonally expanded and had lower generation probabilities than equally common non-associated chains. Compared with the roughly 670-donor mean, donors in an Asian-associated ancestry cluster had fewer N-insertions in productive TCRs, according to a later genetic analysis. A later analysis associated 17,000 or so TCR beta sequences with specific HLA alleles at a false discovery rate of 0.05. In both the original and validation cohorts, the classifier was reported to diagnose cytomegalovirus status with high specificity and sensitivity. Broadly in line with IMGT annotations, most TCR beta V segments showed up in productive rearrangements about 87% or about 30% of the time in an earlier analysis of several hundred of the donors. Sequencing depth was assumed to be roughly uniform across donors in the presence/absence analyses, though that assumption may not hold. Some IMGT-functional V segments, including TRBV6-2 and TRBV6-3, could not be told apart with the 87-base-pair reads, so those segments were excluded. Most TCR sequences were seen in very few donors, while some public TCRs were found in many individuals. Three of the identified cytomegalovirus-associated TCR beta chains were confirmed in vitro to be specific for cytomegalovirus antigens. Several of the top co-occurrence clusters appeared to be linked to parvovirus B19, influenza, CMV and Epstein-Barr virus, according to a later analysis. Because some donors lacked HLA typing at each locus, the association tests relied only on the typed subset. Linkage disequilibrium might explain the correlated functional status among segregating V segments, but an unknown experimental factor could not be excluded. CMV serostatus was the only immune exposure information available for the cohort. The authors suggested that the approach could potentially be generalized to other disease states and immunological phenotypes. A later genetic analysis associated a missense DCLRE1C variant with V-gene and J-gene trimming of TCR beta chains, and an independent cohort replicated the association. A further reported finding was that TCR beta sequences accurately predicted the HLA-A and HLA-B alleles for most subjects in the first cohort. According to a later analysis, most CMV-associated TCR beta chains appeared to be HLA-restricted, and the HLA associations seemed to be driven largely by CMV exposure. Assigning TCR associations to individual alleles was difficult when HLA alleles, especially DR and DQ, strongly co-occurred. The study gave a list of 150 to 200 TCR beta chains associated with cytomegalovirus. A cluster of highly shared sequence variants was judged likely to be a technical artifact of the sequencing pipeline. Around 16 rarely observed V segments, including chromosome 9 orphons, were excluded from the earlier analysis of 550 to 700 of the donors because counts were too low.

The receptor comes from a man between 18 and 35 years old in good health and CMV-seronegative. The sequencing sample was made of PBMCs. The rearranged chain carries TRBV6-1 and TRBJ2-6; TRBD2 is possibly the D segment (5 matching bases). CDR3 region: CASSETSSGANVLTF. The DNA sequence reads TGTGCCAGCAGTGAAACTAGCTCTGGGGCCAACGTCCTGACTTTC.